The clone carrying this T cell receptor beta chain has just a few counts. As yet, its antigen is unknown. These data come from a study of T cell repertoires in cytomegalovirus infection. Study-level background: Indications of both CMV infection and matching HLA type were provided by public TCR beta signatures. Overall study findings and caveats: Carriage of CMV together with the relevant HLA was identifiable through cumulative public TCR beta family frequency. HLA-C-restricted CMV-specific TCR beta clonotypes were dominant in the ex vivo response.

TCRdb analysed the reads with MiXCR anew, one entry per CDR3 protein. The table lists some 100,000 distinct CDR3 sequences, 23% of them singletons. The sample consisted of CD8+ T cells from PBMCs. The receptor was derived from a human donor in good health (CMV status not recorded). Some clones in this sample may be carry-over from other donors' samples.

Here the CDR3 reads CASTPGTSGYTGELFF. CDR3 DNA: TGTGCCAGCACCCCCGGGACTAGCGGTTACACCGGGGAGCTGTTTTTT. V is TRBV6-5 and J is TRBJ2-2; TRBD2 matches 11 bases. V trimming: 7 bases; J trimming: 3 bases; junction bases outside the gene matches: 7. Germline CDR1 is MNHEY and CDR2 is SVGAGI. The CDR3 is made up of 16 amino acids.